This T cell receptor (beta chain) originates from a study of blood T cell repertoires in COVID-19. In the original processing: Amplification of reference gene primers was used by the study to estimate nucleated cell counts. Generated by immunoSEQ multiplex PCR, the TCRdb table keeps only in-frame clones and is missing some. That table is the source of V, J and clone size, and D and trimming were worked out from the DNA. Of approximately 260,000 clones detected, around four fifths appear once; the ten largest clones hold 9.5% to 15%. Germline lookup yields CDR1 SGHTA and CDR2 FQGNSA. This CDR3 region has 15 residues. The V gene lost 1 base and the J gene lost 4 bases, with 13 bases spanning the gap.

The sequence derives from a woman in her fifties or sixties with active or convalescent COVID-19. V gene TRBV7-2 combines with J gene TRBJ1-2, with D unresolved. Source material: peripheral blood. Here the CDR3 reads CASSLGQAPGYGYTF. DNA of the CDR3: TGTGCCAGCAGCTTAGGACAAGCTCCCGGCTATGGCTACACCTTC. Combining the CDR3 with reference TRBV7-2 and TRBJ1-2 gives the whole variable domain GAGVSQSPSNKVTEKGKDVELRCDPISGHTALYWYRQSLGQGLEFLIYFQGNSAPDKSGLPSDRFSAERTGGSVSTLTIQRTQQEDSAVYLCASSLGQAPGYGYTFGSGTRLTVV.